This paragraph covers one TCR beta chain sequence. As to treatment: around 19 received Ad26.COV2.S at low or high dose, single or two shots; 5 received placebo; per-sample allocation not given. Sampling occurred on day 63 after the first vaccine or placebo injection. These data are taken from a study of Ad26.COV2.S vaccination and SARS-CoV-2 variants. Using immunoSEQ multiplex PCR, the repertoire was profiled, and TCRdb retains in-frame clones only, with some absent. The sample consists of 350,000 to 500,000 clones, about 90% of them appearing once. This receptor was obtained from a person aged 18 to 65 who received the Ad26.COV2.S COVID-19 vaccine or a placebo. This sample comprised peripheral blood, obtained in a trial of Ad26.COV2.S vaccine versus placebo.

The CDR3 reads CASSHGSSSYEQYF. Written as DNA, the CDR3 is TGTGCCAGCAGCCATGGCTCCTCCTCCTACGAGCAGTACTTC. The chain is built from TRBV5-6 and TRBJ2-7; D is undetermined. This CDR3 has 14 amino acids. The ends were cut back, 4 bases at V and 0 bases at J, with 11 bases in the middle. The germline CDR1 and CDR2 sequences are SGHDT and YYEEEE. Full variable domain (rest looked up from reference TRBV5-6 and TRBJ2-7): DAGVTQSPTHLIKTRGQQVTLRCSPKSGHDTVSWYQQALGQGPQFIFQYYEEEERQRGNFPDRFSGHQFPNYSSELNVNALLLGDSALYLCASSHGSSSYEQYFGPGTRLTVT.